This T cell receptor (beta chain) was obtained from a study of OX40 agonist ivuxolimab in advanced cancers. On the study more broadly: Prior therapy, whether anti-PD-1, anti-PD-L1 or anti-CTLA-4, was allowed, and 35% to 40% had some. Study results and limitations: Circulating CD4+ and CD8+ T cells showed clonal expansion by week 6 at 0.1 to 3.0 mg/kg.

Patients were excluded for autoimmune disease history or systemic immunosuppression. With regard to this clone: Its target is not known.

Sequenced by immunoSEQ multiplex PCR; TCRdb stores in-frame clones only, minus some. The sample has approximately 80,000 clones; 75% to 95% are singletons. The CDR3 totals 13 residues. CDR1 and CDR2 from the germline V gene are SEHNR and FQNEAQ (reference sequence). With V trimmed by 5 bases and J by 14 bases, 10 bases remained unmatched. This clonotype was sampled from an adult with an advanced solid tumor such as melanoma, head and neck, liver or kidney cancer. Sample: CD4+ or CD8+ T cells sorted from blood, taken in a trial of the OX40 agonist ivuxolimab. The gene calls are TRBV7-9 and TRBJ2-5, with 11 bases that match TRBD2. The CDR3 DNA sequence: TGTGCCAGCAGCAAGAGACTAGCGGGACTATTATACTTC. Its protein product is CASSKRLAGLLYF.